Below are 8 T cell receptor beta chains sequenced from a single sample in a study of T cells in localized non-small cell lung cancer. Some clones are missing from TCRdb's copy, which holds only in-frame ones; the method was immunoSEQ multiplex PCR. The sample has roughly 16,000 clones; 70% to 90% are singletons. This sample comprised peripheral blood, obtained before any cancer treatment. Every receptor here comes from a male donor older than 55 with stage I lung adenocarcinoma.

V usage is TRBV11-2 and J usage is TRBJ1-2, with no clear D. Germline CDR1 and CDR2: SGHAT and FQNNGV. This CDR3 has 15 amino acids. V lost 2 bases and J 2 bases, leaving 12 bases between the germline ends. The CDR3 protein is CASSLSSSQNYGYTF. The CDR3 coding sequence is TGTGCCAGCAGCTTATCCAGTTCACAGAACTATGGCTACACCTTC. The variable domain in full, with the rest retrieved from reference TRBV11-2 and TRBJ1-2, is EAGVAQSPRYKIIEKRQSVAFWCNPISGHATLYWYQQILGQGPKLLIQFQNNGVVDDSQLPKDRFSAERLKGVDSTLKIQPAKLEDSAVYLCASSLSSSQNYGYTFGSGTRLTVV.

The gene calls are TRBV27 and TRBJ2-6; 7 bases are shared with TRBD2. The trim removed 5 bases at V and 2 bases at J, leaving 6 bases unmatched. The germline V gene has CDR1 MNHEY and CDR2 SMNVEV (reference sequence). The CDR3 sequence is 16 residues long. CDR3 bases: TGTGCCAGCAGTCTGCGGGCGGGAGCTGGGGCCAACGTCCTGACTTTC. This translates into CASSLRAGAGANVLTF.

The V gene is TRBV7-2, the J gene TRBJ1-3; 7 bases line up with TRBD1. The CDR3 is made up of 15 amino acids. Germline V CDR1 and CDR2: SGHTA, FQGNSA. The ends lost 5 bases at V and 4 bases at J; junction bases unmatched: 8. DNA of the CDR3: TGTGCCAGCAGCCGAGCAGGGGGAGCGGGAAACACCATATATTTT. It is translated as CASSRAGGAGNTIYF.

V is TRBV6-5 and J is TRBJ2-3; D gene unclear. The V end was cut by 5 bases, the J end by 4 bases, with 13 bases between. CDR1 MNHEY and CDR2 SVGAGI come from the germline V gene. This CDR3 region has 14 residues. In nucleotides, the CDR3 is TGTGCCAGCAGTCCCCGTTGGAACGCAGATACGCAGTATTTT. Protein product: CASSPRWNADTQYF.

This chain joins TRBV5-4 and TRBJ2-5; no reliable D call. This CDR3 has 13 amino acids. V was pared by 1 base and J by 5 bases, with 9 bases between. CDR1 SGHNT and CDR2 YYREEE come from the germline V gene (reference sequence). In nucleotides, the CDR3 is TGTGCCAGCAGCTTGTTCGGTGAGGAGACCCAGTACTTC. This codes for CASSLFGEETQYF.

This chain links TRBV10-3 with TRBJ2-7, with 7 bases fitting TRBD1. V was pared by 6 bases and J by 5 bases, with 13 bases of the junction left unmatched. There are 15 residues in the CDR3. Germline V gene lookup returns CDR1 ENHRY and CDR2 SYGVKD. Written as DNA, the CDR3 is TGTGCCATCAGGCAGCATGAGACAGGGATCCACGAGCAGTACTTC. This encodes CAIRQHETGIHEQYF.

The chain couples TRBV4-1 to TRBJ1-4; D gene ambiguous. Germline lookup yields CDR1 MGHRA and CDR2 YSYEKL. Trimming shortened V by 4 bases and J by 5 bases, and 8 bases separated the two germline ends. This CDR3 contains 13 residues. CDR3 nucleotides: TGCGCCAGCAGCCTGACCTACAATGAAAAACTGTTTTTT. Amino acids: CASSLTYNEKLFF.

The gene calls are TRBV5-1 and TRBJ1-2; TRBD1 matches at 10 bases. The trim removed 4 bases at V and 6 bases at J, leaving 6 bases unmatched. This CDR3 has 14 amino acids. Germline V gene data show CDR1 as SGHRS and CDR2 as YFSETQ. CDR3 DNA sequence: TGCGCCAGCAGCCAATCCGGGACAGGGGATGGCTACACCTTC. Translation gives CASSQSGTGDGYTF.